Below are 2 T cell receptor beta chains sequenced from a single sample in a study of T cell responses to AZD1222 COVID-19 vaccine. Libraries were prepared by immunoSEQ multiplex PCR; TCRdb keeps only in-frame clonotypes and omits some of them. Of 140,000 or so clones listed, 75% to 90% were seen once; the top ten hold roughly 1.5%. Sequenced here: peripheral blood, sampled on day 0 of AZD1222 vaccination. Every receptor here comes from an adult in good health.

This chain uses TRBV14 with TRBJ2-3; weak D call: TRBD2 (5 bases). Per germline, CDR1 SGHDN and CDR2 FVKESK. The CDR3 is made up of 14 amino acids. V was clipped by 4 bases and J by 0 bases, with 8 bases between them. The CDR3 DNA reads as TGTGCCAGCAGCCCCCGGACTAGCACAGATACGCAGTATTTT. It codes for CASSPRTSTDTQYF. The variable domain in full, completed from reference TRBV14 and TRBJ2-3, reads EAGVTQFPSHSVIEKGQTVTLRCDPISGHDNLYWYRRVMGKEIKFLLHFVKESKQDESGMPNNRFLAERTGGTYSTLKVQPAELEDSGVYFCASSPRTSTDTQYFGPGTRLTVL.

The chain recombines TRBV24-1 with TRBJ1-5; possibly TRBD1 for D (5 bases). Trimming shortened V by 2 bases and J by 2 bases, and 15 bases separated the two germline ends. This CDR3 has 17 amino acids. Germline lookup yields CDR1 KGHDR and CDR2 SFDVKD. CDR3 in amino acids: CATSDSSRGDRNQPQHF. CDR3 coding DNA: TGTGCCACCAGTGATTCGTCCCGGGGGGATCGCAATCAGCCCCAGCATTTT.